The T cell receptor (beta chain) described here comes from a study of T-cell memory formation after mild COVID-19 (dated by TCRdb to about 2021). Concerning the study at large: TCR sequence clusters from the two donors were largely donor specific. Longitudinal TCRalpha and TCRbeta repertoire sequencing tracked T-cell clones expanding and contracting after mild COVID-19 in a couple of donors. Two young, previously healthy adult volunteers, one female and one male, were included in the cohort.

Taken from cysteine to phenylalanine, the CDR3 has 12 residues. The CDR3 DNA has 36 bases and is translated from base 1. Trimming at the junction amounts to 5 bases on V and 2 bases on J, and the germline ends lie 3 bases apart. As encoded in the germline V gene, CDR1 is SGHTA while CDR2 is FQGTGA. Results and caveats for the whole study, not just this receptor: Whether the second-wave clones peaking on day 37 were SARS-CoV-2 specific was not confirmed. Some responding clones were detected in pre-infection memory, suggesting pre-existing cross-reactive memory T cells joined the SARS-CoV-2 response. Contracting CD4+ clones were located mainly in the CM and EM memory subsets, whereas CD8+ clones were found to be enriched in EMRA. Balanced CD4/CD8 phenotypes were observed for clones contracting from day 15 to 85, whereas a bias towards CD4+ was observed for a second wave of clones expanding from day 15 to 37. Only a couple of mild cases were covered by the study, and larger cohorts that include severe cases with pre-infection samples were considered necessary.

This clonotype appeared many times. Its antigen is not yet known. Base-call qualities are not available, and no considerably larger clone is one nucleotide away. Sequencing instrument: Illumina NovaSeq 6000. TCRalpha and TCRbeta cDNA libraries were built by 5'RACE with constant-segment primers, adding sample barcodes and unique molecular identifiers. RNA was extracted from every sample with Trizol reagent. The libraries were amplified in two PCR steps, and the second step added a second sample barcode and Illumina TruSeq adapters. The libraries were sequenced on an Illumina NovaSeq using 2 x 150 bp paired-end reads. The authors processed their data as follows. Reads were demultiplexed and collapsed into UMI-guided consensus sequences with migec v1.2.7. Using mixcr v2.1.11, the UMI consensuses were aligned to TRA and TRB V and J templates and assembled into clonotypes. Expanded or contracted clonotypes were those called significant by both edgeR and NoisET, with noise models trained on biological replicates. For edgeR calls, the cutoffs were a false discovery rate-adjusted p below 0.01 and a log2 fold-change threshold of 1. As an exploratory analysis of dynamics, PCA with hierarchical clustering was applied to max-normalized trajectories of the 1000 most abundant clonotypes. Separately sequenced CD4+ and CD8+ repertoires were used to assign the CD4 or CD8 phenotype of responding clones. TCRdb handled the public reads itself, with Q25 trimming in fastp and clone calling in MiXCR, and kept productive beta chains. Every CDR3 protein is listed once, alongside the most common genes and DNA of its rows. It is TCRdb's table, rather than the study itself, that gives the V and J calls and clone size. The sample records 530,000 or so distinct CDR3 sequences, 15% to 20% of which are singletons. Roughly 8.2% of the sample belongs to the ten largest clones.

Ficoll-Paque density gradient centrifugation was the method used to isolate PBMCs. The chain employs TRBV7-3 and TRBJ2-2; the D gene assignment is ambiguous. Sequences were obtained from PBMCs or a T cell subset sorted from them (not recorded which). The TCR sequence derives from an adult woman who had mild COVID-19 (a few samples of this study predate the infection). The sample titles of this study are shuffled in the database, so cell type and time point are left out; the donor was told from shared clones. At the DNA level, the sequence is TGTGCCAGCAGCACAAACACCGGGGAGCTGTTTTTT. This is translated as CASSTNTGELFF.